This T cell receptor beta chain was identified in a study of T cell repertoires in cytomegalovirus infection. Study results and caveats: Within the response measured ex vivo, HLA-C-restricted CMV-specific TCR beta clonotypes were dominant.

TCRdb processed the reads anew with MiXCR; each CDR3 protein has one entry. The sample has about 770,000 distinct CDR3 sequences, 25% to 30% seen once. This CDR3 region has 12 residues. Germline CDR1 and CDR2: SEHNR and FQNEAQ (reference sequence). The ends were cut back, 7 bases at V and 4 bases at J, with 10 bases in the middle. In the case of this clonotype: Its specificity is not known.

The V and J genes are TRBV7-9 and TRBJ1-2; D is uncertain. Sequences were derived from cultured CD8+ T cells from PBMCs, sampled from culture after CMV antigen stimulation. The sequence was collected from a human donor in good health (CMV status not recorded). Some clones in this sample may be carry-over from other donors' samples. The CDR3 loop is CASTSGPYGYTF. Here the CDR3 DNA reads TGTGCCAGCACCTCGGGTCCCTATGGCTACACCTTC.